The 18 T cell receptor beta chains presented below share a single source sample, sequenced in a study of Siglec-9 on CD8 T cells in melanoma. Profiling relied on immunoSEQ multiplex PCR, and the TCRdb table lists in-frame clones only, not all of them. The profile shows more than 30,000 clones, about 80% of them singletons. Sequenced: Siglec-9- CD8+ T cells sorted from blood. The origin of the receptors is a human donor in good health.

The V and J genes are TRBV7-3 and TRBJ2-1, with 12 bases identical to TRBD2. The CDR3 covers 16 residues. The trim removed 5 bases at V and 5 bases at J, leaving 7 bases unmatched. The germline V gene encodes CDR1 SGHTA and CDR2 FQGTGA. The chain's CDR3 is CASSTRLAGGNNEQFF. The CDR3 coding sequence is TGTGCCAGCAGCACTCGCCTAGCGGGAGGGAACAATGAGCAGTTCTTC.

The chain couples TRBV27 to TRBJ2-7, with 8 bases identical to TRBD1. The CDR3 consists of 15 residues. The ends lost 2 bases at V and 5 bases at J; junction bases unmatched: 8. Looked up from germline, CDR1 is MNHEY and CDR2 is SMNVEV (reference sequence). Here the CDR3 reads CASSLRTGWTHEQYF. The CDR3 coding sequence is TGTGCCAGCAGTTTAAGGACAGGGTGGACCCACGAGCAGTACTTC.

J is TRBJ2-7 and V is TRBV2; 9 bases are a match to TRBD1. Germline-derived CDR1 and CDR2 are SNHLY and FYNNEI. J lost 2 bases, V lost 4 bases, and 12 bases had no gene match. This CDR3 has 17 residues. Here the CDR3 reads CASSVNPGQGSPYEQYF. CDR3 coding DNA: TGTGCCAGCAGTGTGAATCCGGGACAGGGCTCGCCCTACGAGCAGTACTTC.

This chain uses TRBV27 with TRBJ2-1; 11 bases match TRBD2. The CDR3 is 14 residues long. Germline values: CDR1 MNHEY, CDR2 SMNVEV (reference sequence). J was trimmed by 9 bases and V by 5 bases; bases with no gene match: 6. CDR3 sequence (DNA): TGTGCCAGCAGTGGGACTAGCGGAGGGGCTGAGCAGTTCTTC. Protein product: CASSGTSGGAEQFF.

This sequence joins TRBV5-1 and TRBJ2-3, with TRBD1 identical over 12 bases. The CDR3 covers 16 residues. Unmatched junction bases numbered 8, after V lost 4 bases and J lost 5 bases. The germline gives CDR1 SGHRS, CDR2 YFSETQ. The CDR3 reads CASSVMGQGARDTQYF. DNA of the CDR3: TGCGCCAGCAGCGTAATGGGACAGGGGGCTCGAGATACGCAGTATTTT.

The gene calls are TRBV19 and TRBJ2-7; 11 nucleotides match TRBD1. The CDR3 consists of 18 residues. The junction had 14 bases not matched to a gene; V was cut back by 5 bases and J by 2 bases. The germline V gene has CDR1 LNHDA and CDR2 SQIVND (reference sequence). The CDR3 DNA reads as TGTGCCAGTAGTGAGGACAGGGGGCGGTTAGCGGATCCCTACGAGCAGTACTTC. Translated: CASSEDRGRLADPYEQYF.

The V gene is TRBV29-1, the J gene TRBJ2-7; 12 bases map to TRBD2. The CDR3 spans 16 residues. CDR1 SQVTM and CDR2 ANQGSEA come from the germline V gene. J was trimmed by 3 bases and V by 6 bases; bases with no gene match: 12. CDR3 amino acids: CSVELPRLAGDYEQYF. The CDR3 nucleotides read TGCAGCGTAGAATTGCCCAGACTAGCGGGAGACTACGAGCAGTACTTC.

This clone was recorded a few times. This chain links TRBV7-9 with TRBJ1-1; D possibly corresponds to TRBD1 (5 bases). The CDR3 consists of 13 residues. Germline V CDR1 and CDR2: SEHNR, FQNEAQ (reference sequence). Trimming took 11 bases from V and 1 from J, leaving 14 bases between them. The CDR3 sequence: CAGRRGENTEAFF. CDR3 bases: TGTGCCGGGAGGAGGGGTGAGAACACTGAAGCTTTCTTT.

The rearrangement joins TRBV12-5 to TRBJ2-7, with D tentatively TRBD1 (6 bases). CDR3 length: 15 amino acids. Trimming took 1 base from V and 3 from J, leaving 13 bases between them. The germline gives CDR1 LGHNT, CDR2 FRNRAP. As DNA, the CDR3 is TGTGCTAGTGGTTTGGGGGACACCGCCCTCTACGAGCAGTACTTC. As protein: CASGLGDTALYEQYF. Full variable domain (rest looked up from reference TRBV12-5 and TRBJ2-7): DARVTQTPRHKVTEMGQEVTMRCQPILGHNTVFWYRQTMMQGLELLAYFRNRAPLDDSGMPKDRFSAEMPDATLATLKIQPSEPRDSAVYFCASGLGDTALYEQYFGPGTRLTVT.

The genes are TRBV6-5 and TRBJ1-2; TRBD1 is a possible D gene (5 bases). Deletions cut 4 bases from V and 1 base from J, with 13 bases between. Looked up from germline, CDR1 is MNHEY and CDR2 is SVGAGI. The CDR3 has 15 residues. This CDR3 is CASSSDSLSNYGYTF. CDR3 nucleotides: TGTGCCAGCAGTTCAGACAGCTTAAGTAACTATGGCTACACCTTC.

This clone was counted a single time. The rearrangement links TRBV19 to TRBJ1-5; tentatively, D is TRBD1 (5 bases). V shed 3 bases and J shed 3 bases, with 12 bases lying between them. Looked up from germline, CDR1 is LNHDA and CDR2 is SQIVND (reference sequence). CDR3 length: 15 residues. In nucleotides, the CDR3 is TGTGCCAGTAGTATTTTCGAAGGGGACAATCAGCCCCAGCATTTT. Protein product: CASSIFEGDNQPQHF.

The rearrangement links TRBV27 to TRBJ2-7, with 11 bases that match TRBD2. After removal of 5 bases from V and 7 bases from J, the junction contained 10 bases not matched to a gene. Germline V CDR1 and CDR2: MNHEY, SMNVEV (reference sequence). This CDR3 is built from 15 residues. The CDR3 DNA reads as TGTGCCAGCAGTCCGTATAGCGGGAGGGTAGGAGAGCAGTACTTC. It translates to CASSPYSGRVGEQYF.

The J gene is TRBJ2-5, the V gene TRBV2; D is unresolved. The CDR3 loop spans 13 amino acids. The V gene lost 7 bases and the J gene lost 3 bases, with 12 bases spanning the gap. Germline V lookup: CDR1 SNHLY, CDR2 FYNNEI. CDR3 in amino acids: CASTQTGKETQYF. The CDR3, as DNA: TGTGCCAGCACACAGACTGGAAAAGAGACCCAGTACTTC.

The V gene is TRBV11-3, the J gene TRBJ1-2; D remains unclear. Germline lookup yields CDR1 SGHNT and CDR2 YENEEA. Trimming cost V 0 bases and J 4 bases, with 15 bases left between them. The CDR3 has 16 amino acids. CDR3 amino acids: CASSLEASSEFYGYTF. Here the CDR3 DNA reads TGTGCCAGCAGCTTAGAGGCGTCGTCAGAGTTCTATGGCTACACCTTC.

The genes are TRBV20-1 and TRBJ2-5; D is unresolved. Near its end, the DNA agrees better with TRBJ2-7, so the J call may be wrong. This CDR3 is built from 11 residues. Germline-derived CDR1 and CDR2 are DFQATT and SNEGSKA (reference sequence). In DNA form, the CDR3 reads TGCAGTGCTAGACAGTACTACGAGCAGTACTTC. Amino acid sequence: CSARQYYEQYF.

The genes are TRBV9 and TRBJ1-3; 11 nucleotides match TRBD1. V lost 3 bases, J lost 2 bases, and 10 bases stayed unmatched. From germline, CDR1 is SGDLS and CDR2 YYNGEE. The CDR3 is made up of 18 amino acids. The CDR3 reads CASSAGQGVILTGNTIYF. Written as DNA, the CDR3 is TGTGCCAGCAGCGCGGGACAGGGGGTGATCTTAACTGGAAACACCATATATTTT.

In its sample, this clone ranks as medium-sized. The chain couples TRBV7-6 to TRBJ2-3; D possibly corresponds to TRBD2 (6 bases). Looked up from germline, CDR1 is SGHVS and CDR2 is FNYEAQ. The CDR3 is made up of 14 amino acids. Trimming stripped 4 bases from V and 4 bases from J, with 12 bases between. The CDR3 is CASSSLAAADTQYF. CDR3 bases: TGTGCCAGCAGCTCACTAGCTGCGGCAGATACGCAGTATTTT.

The chain carries TRBV7-8 and TRBJ2-3, with D possibly TRBD2 on 6 matching bases. The CDR3 length is 17 residues. Germline CDR1 SGHVS, CDR2 FQNEAQ. V shed 1 base and J shed 0 bases, with 14 bases lying between them. CDR3 residues: CASSLDIRAGSTDTQYF. As DNA, the CDR3 is TGTGCCAGCAGCTTAGATATTCGGGCGGGGAGCACAGATACGCAGTATTTT.